The 6 T cell receptor beta chains below come from one sample, sequenced in a study of cytomegalovirus exposure and HLA in healthy donors. With 60 Vbeta and 13 Jbeta primers, the PCR was carried out. The data were produced by immunoSEQ multiplex PCR, yet TCRdb's version contains in-frame clones alone and is incomplete. The sample has around 190,000 clones, 80% seen once; the top ten hold around 5.7%. Sequenced: PBMCs. The receptors stem from a man aged 40-50 years in good health and CMV-seronegative.

V gene TRBV29-1 combines with J gene TRBJ1-1, with TRBD1 identical over 7 bases. The V segment lost 5 bases and the J segment 6 bases; nucleotides outside the gene matches: 9. The CDR3 loop spans 13 amino acids. Germline CDR1 reads SQVTM; CDR2 reads ANQGSEA. For the CDR3, the DNA is TGCAGCGTTCAACAGGGGAGTTACGCTGAAGCTTTCTTT. This gives the protein CSVQQGSYAEAFF.

The chain joins TRBV7-2 to TRBJ2-7, with a tentative D call TRBD2 (6 bases). V shed 4 bases and J shed 2 bases, with 15 bases lying between them. The germline V gene has CDR1 SGHTA and CDR2 FQGNSA. The CDR3 spans 15 residues. The DNA for the CDR3 is TGTGCCAGCAGCTCGCGTACTAGCAATCCCTACGAGCAGTACTTC. Translation gives CASSSRTSNPYEQYF.

The gene calls are TRBV29-1 and TRBJ1-1, with TRBD1 as a possible D gene (5 bases). The CDR3 runs to 14 residues. CDR1 is SQVTM and CDR2 is ANQGSEA in the germline V gene. The V end lost 4 bases, the J end lost 1 base, and 13 bases lay between the germline ends. CDR3 DNA sequence: TGCAGCGTTGTTAAGGAGGGGCGGAACACTGAAGCTTTCTTT. It is translated as CSVVKEGRNTEAFF. Combining the CDR3 with reference TRBV29-1 and TRBJ1-1 gives the whole variable domain SAVISQKPSRDICQRGTSLTIQCQVDSQVTMMFWYRQQPGQSLTLIATANQGSEATYESGFVIDKFPISRPNLTFSTLTVSNMSPEDSSIYLCSVVKEGRNTEAFFGQGTRLTVV.

This clone occurred a few times. V gene TRBV4-3 combines with J gene TRBJ2-6, with TRBD1 matching 7 bases. Trimming took 1 base from V and 4 from J; bases not matched to a gene: 13. CDR1 LGHNA and CDR2 YSLEER come from the germline V gene. This CDR3 contains 19 residues. The DNA of the CDR3 is TGCGCCAGCAGCCAAGCTCCGGGACAGACCGGTTTAGGGGCCAACGTCCTGACTTTC. This translates into CASSQAPGQTGLGANVLTF.

This chain links TRBV19 with TRBJ2-2, with a weak D call TRBD2 (6 bases). Per germline, CDR1 LNHDA and CDR2 SQIVND (reference sequence). The CDR3 covers 15 residues. Trimming cost V 3 bases and J 1 base, with 9 bases left between them. CDR3 bases: TGTGCCAGTAGTATGAGGCGGGAGAACACCGGGGAGCTGTTTTTT. Amino acids: CASSMRRENTGELFF.

This clone was counted once. This chain uses TRBV13 with TRBJ2-1; TRBD2 agrees at 9 bases. CDR1 is PRHDT and CDR2 is FYEKMQ in the germline V gene (reference sequence). CDR3 size: 14 residues. V shed 2 bases, J shed 9 bases, and the junction held 5 bases outside the gene matches. CDR3 sequence reads: CASSLRRGGTEQFF. The CDR3 coding sequence is TGTGCCAGCAGCTTACGGCGGGGGGGCACTGAGCAGTTCTTC. Complete variable domain (other parts from reference TRBV13 and TRBJ2-1): AAGVIQSPRHLIKEKRETATLKCYPIPRHDTVYWYQQGPGQDPQFLISFYEKMQSDKGSIPDRFSAQQFSDYHSELNMSSLELGDSALYFCASSLRRGGTEQFFGPGTRLTVL.